This TCR beta chain was observed in a study of blood T cell repertoires in COVID-19. Study overall: Specimens from acute and convalescent COVID-19 originated in the United States, Italy and Spain. The analysed material was cDNA or gDNA that came from T cells, B-cell-depleted T cells, or PBMCs.

CDR1 and CDR2 (germline): SGHRS, YFSETQ. The CDR3 contains 15 residues. Trimming cost V 0 bases and J 2 bases; bases outside gene matches: 2. TCRdb's table, derived via immunoSEQ multiplex PCR, lists solely in-frame clones and lacks some. The table shows some 70,000 clones, with just over 85% occurring only once. The sequenced sample consisted of peripheral blood. The source of this sequence is a woman aged 55-75 years with acute or convalescent COVID-19. J is TRBJ2-7 and V is TRBV5-1, with TRBD2 matching over 10 bases. CDR3 loop: CASSLGGTSAYEQYF. CDR3 DNA: TGCGCCAGCAGCTTGGGGGGGACTAGCGCCTACGAGCAGTACTTC.